Listed below are T cell receptor beta chains from one sample, sequenced in a study of blood T cell repertoires in COVID-19. The protocol was immunoSEQ multiplex PCR, while the TCRdb copy is restricted to in-frame clones and leaves out a portion. The repertoire has about 46,000 clones, about 86% of them found once; the top ten carry approximately 3%. Sample: PBMCs or T cells enriched from blood (not recorded which). Receptors originate from a woman between 45 and 65 years old who had recovered from COVID-19. The CDR3 runs from the conserved cysteine through the conserved F or W. The order of the fields is clone size, J gene, V gene, D gene, CDR3 DNA, CDR3 protein. D genes are given only for firm matches. The size of a clone is reported for some rows only, either as once, few or many, or as a class for expanded clones.

size: once
J: TRBJ1-1
V: TRBV7-8
D: .
DNA: TGTGCCAGCAGCTTGGTCACACCGAGGTCCAACACTGAAGCTTTCTTT
CDR3: CASSLVTPRSNTEAFF

size: .
J: TRBJ2-5
V: TRBV2
D: TRBD1
DNA: TGTGCCAGCAGCGTTGGGGACAGGGAATGGGAGACCCAGTACTTC
CDR3: CASSVGDREWETQYF

size: .
J: TRBJ1-1
V: TRBV11-2
D: .
DNA: TGTGCCAGCAGCTTAGTGGGGGCCTCAAGCACTGAAGCTTTCTTT
CDR3: CASSLVGASSTEAFF

size: .
J: TRBJ2-5
V: TRBV23-1
D: TRBD2
DNA: TGCGCCAGCAGTCTCCCAGCGGGGACGCCAGAGACCCAGTACTTC
CDR3: CASSLPAGTPETQYF

size: .
J: TRBJ2-3
V: TRBV3-1/TRBV3-2
D: TRBD1
DNA: TGTGCCAGCAGCCTAGGACAGGGTTGGACAGATACGCAGTATTTT
CDR3: CASSLGQGWTDTQYF

size: .
J: TRBJ1-2
V: TRBV19
D: .
DNA: TGTGCCAGTAGTACCCCACTTAGCTATGGCTACACCTTC
CDR3: CASSTPLSYGYTF

size: .
J: TRBJ2-7
V: TRBV30
D: .
DNA: TGTGCCTGGAGTCGAGACGGTAACGAGGAGTACTTC
CDR3: CAWSRDGNEEYF

size: once
J: TRBJ2-5
V: TRBV19
D: TRBD2
DNA: TGTGCCAGTAGTATCGGACTAGCCGGGGAGACCCAGTACTTC
CDR3: CASSIGLAGETQYF

size: .
J: TRBJ1-2
V: TRBV4-1
D: TRBD1
DNA: TGCGCCAGCAGCCAACTGGGACAGTCACCGGACTATGGCTACACCTTC
CDR3: CASSQLGQSPDYGYTF

size: .
J: TRBJ1-2
V: TRBV9
D: TRBD1
DNA: TGTGCCAGCAGCGTAGGACAGGGAACTTATGGCTACACCTTC
CDR3: CASSVGQGTYGYTF

size: .
J: TRBJ2-5
V: TRBV18
D: .
DNA: TGTGCCAGCTCACTCGGCCCGGGGGAGACCCAGTACTTC
CDR3: CASSLGPGETQYF

size: .
J: TRBJ1-2
V: TRBV19
D: TRBD1
DNA: TGTGCCAGTACCAGGGACAGGGCGGACTATGGCTACACCTTC
CDR3: CASTRDRADYGYTF

size: few
J: TRBJ2-3
V: TRBV9
D: .
DNA: TGTGCCAGCAGCGTACTCCCTAGCTCAGATACGCAGTATTTT
CDR3: CASSVLPSSDTQYF

size: .
J: TRBJ1-2
V: TRBV6-5
D: .
DNA: TGTGCCAGCATCGACGGACAGTACTATGGCTACACCTTC
CDR3: CASIDGQYYGYTF

size: .
J: TRBJ2-7
V: TRBV5-5
D: TRBD2
DNA: TGTGCCAGCAGTGGACAAGCTGGGCTAGCGGGGTACGAGCAGTACTTC
CDR3: CASSGQAGLAGYEQYF

size: once
J: TRBJ2-1
V: TRBV19
D: TRBD2
DNA: TGTGCCAGTACTACCGGGGGGGCCGTCTCCAATGAGCAGTTCTTC
CDR3: CASTTGGAVSNEQFF

size: .
J: TRBJ2-5
V: TRBV7-8
D: .
DNA: TGTGCCAGCAGCTCATTTCCCGAAGTGAGTGAGACCCAGTACTTC
CDR3: CASSSFPEVSETQYF

size: .
J: TRBJ1-4
V: TRBV6-5
D: .
DNA: TGTGCCAGCAAGCGGACAGCTAATGAAAAACTGTTTTTT
CDR3: CASKRTANEKLFF

size: .
J: TRBJ2-1
V: TRBV21-1
D: .
DNA: TGTGCCAGCAGCAACGAGTCTTTCTCCTACAATGAGCAGTTCTTC
CDR3: CASSNESFSYNEQFF

size: .
J: TRBJ2-1
V: TRBV7-2
D: .
DNA: TGTGCCAGCAGCGCCGGGACTCCCAATGAGCAGTTCTTC
CDR3: CASSAGTPNEQFF

size: .
J: TRBJ1-1
V: TRBV6-5
D: .
DNA: TGTGCCAGCAGTTTTACAGTGCCCATGAGCACTGAAGCTTTCTTT
CDR3: CASSFTVPMSTEAFF

size: few
J: TRBJ2-1
V: TRBV18
D: TRBD2
DNA: TGTGCCAGCTCATCTCGACTAGCGGGAGACTACAATGAGCAGTTCTTC
CDR3: CASSSRLAGDYNEQFF

size: .
J: TRBJ2-2
V: TRBV30
D: TRBD1
DNA: TGTGCCTGGAGGGCCGGGACAGGGGTTGGGACCGGGGAGCTGTTTTTT
CDR3: CAWRAGTGVGTGELFF

size: few
J: TRBJ2-7
V: TRBV27
D: .
DNA: TGTGCCAGCAGTTCGCGGACAGCCTACGAGCAGTACTTC
CDR3: CASSSRTAYEQYF

size: .
J: TRBJ2-1
V: TRBV5-1
D: .
DNA: TGCGCCAGCAGCTTGGTAAGGGGCTCTGCCTACAATGAGCAGTTCTTC
CDR3: CASSLVRGSAYNEQFF

size: .
J: TRBJ1-2
V: TRBV6-5
D: .
DNA: TGTGCCAGCAGTTACACGAGCCCCAAACAGGGTTATGGCTACACCTTC
CDR3: CASSYTSPKQGYGYTF

size: .
J: TRBJ1-1
V: TRBV28
D: .
DNA: TGTGCCAGCACCCTAGCAATTAACACTGAAGCTTTCTTT
CDR3: CASTLAINTEAFF

size: .
J: TRBJ1-1
V: TRBV7-2
D: TRBD1
DNA: TGTGCCAGCAGTTGGGTGACAGGGGGCCCCAGGGGAGCTTTCTTT
CDR3: CASSWVTGGPRGAFF

size: once
J: TRBJ1-3
V: TRBV7-8
D: .
DNA: TGTGCCAGCAGCTTAGCGCGGATATTGGGCTCTGGAAACACCATATATTTT
CDR3: CASSLARILGSGNTIYF

size: .
J: TRBJ1-5
V: TRBV6-5
D: .
DNA: TGTGCCAGCAGGTCGGGGGGTTCCGGGCAGCCCCAGCATTTT
CDR3: CASRSGGSGQPQHF

size: .
J: TRBJ2-5
V: TRBV5-4
D: .
DNA: TGTGCCAGCAGCTTTGGGGCAGGGGAGACCCAGTACTTC
CDR3: CASSFGAGETQYF

size: .
J: TRBJ2-1
V: TRBV6-2/TRBV6-3
D: .
DNA: TGTGCCAGCAGTTCCCCCTGGCGGGCCCACAATGAGCAGTTCTTC
CDR3: CASSSPWRAHNEQFF

size: .
J: TRBJ2-1
V: TRBV7-2
D: TRBD2
DNA: TGTGCCAGCAGCGAATCCCCAGCGGGAGACGATGAGCAGTTCTTC
CDR3: CASSESPAGDDEQFF

size: .
J: TRBJ1-1
V: TRBV7-6
D: .
DNA: TGTGCCTCCTCGGCGGTACCCAACACTGAAGCTTTCTTT
CDR3: CASSAVPNTEAFF

size: .
J: TRBJ2-3
V: TRBV5-1
D: TRBD1
DNA: TGCGCCAGCAGCTTGGCGGGGGACAGGTTCACAGATACGCAGTATTTT
CDR3: CASSLAGDRFTDTQYF

size: .
J: TRBJ2-6
V: TRBV3-1/TRBV3-2
D: TRBD1
DNA: TGTGCCAGCAGGCGGACAGGGAGATTCTCTGGGGCCAACGTCCTGACTTTC
CDR3: CASRRTGRFSGANVLTF

size: .
J: TRBJ2-2
V: TRBV3-1/TRBV3-2
D: .
DNA: TGTGCCAGCAGCCTTAGCGATATCGGGGAGCTGTTTTTT
CDR3: CASSLSDIGELFF

size: .
J: TRBJ1-2
V: TRBV2
D: .
DNA: TGTGCCAGCAGTGGAATCGAGCTTAACTATGGCTACACCTTC
CDR3: CASSGIELNYGYTF

size: .
J: TRBJ1-4
V: TRBV6-5
D: .
DNA: TGTGCCAGCAGAACCCTAAAGGAGGGTGGTGAAAAACTGTTTTTT
CDR3: CASRTLKEGGEKLFF

size: .
J: TRBJ2-5
V: TRBV5-5
D: .
DNA: TGTGCCAGCAGCTTCGGGTCTAACGGCCAAGAGACCCAGTACTTC
CDR3: CASSFGSNGQETQYF

size: .
J: TRBJ1-2
V: TRBV11-2
D: TRBD1
DNA: TGTGCCAGCACCCCATCAGGGGGCGGGGGCTACACCTTC
CDR3: CASTPSGGGGYTF

size: .
J: TRBJ2-7
V: TRBV3-1/TRBV3-2
D: .
DNA: TGTGCCAGCAGCCAAGCTTCCGAGCAGTACTTC
CDR3: CASSQASEQYF

size: .
J: TRBJ1-5
V: TRBV6-2/TRBV6-3
D: TRBD1
DNA: TGTGCCAGCAGTTACAGGCAGGGGGCTAACAAGCCCCAGCATTTT
CDR3: CASSYRQGANKPQHF

size: .
J: TRBJ2-5
V: TRBV18
D: .
DNA: TGTGCCAGCTCACCTGGGCTACAAGAGACCCAGTACTTC
CDR3: CASSPGLQETQYF

size: .
J: TRBJ2-5
V: TRBV29-1
D: .
DNA: TGCCGCGCAAGTGGGGGGGGCGGGCGGGCCCGGGGTGAGACCCAGTACTTC
CDR3: CRASGGGGRARGETQYF

size: .
J: TRBJ1-1
V: TRBV28
D: .
DNA: TGTGCCACCCGACAGGCCTCGCGTACGAACACTGAAGCTTTCTTT
CDR3: CATRQASRTNTEAFF

size: .
J: TRBJ2-3
V: TRBV28
D: TRBD2
DNA: TGTGCCAGCAGTCTCCCGGGAGGGAGCGGCACAGATACGCAGTATTTT
CDR3: CASSLPGGSGTDTQYF

size: .
J: TRBJ1-6
V: TRBV2
D: TRBD1
DNA: TGTGCCAGCAGTCAGGGACAGGGGGCCGGTTCACCCCTCCACTTT
CDR3: CASSQGQGAGSPLHF

size: .
J: TRBJ1-1
V: TRBV7-2
D: .
DNA: TGTGCCAGCAGCTTTTCCGGGACAAGCACTGAAGCTTTCTTT
CDR3: CASSFSGTSTEAFF

size: .
J: TRBJ2-1
V: TRBV19
D: TRBD2
DNA: TGTGCCAGTAGTAGGCCCGGACTAGCGCGTACTAATGGTCCGAATGAGCAGTTCTTC
CDR3: CASSRPGLARTNGPNEQFF

size: .
J: TRBJ2-5
V: TRBV2
D: .
DNA: TGTGCCAGCAGTGGAGACATTGGAGCGGAAGAGACCCAGTACTTC
CDR3: CASSGDIGAEETQYF

size: .
J: TRBJ2-3
V: TRBV7-9
D: TRBD2
DNA: TGTGCCAGCAGCTTAAGGGACTACGGAACAGATACGCAGTATTTT
CDR3: CASSLRDYGTDTQYF